This TCR beta chain originates from a study of cytomegalovirus exposure and HLA in healthy donors. Trimming took 0 bases from V and 4 from J; bases not matched to a gene: 14. Germline V gives CDR1 SGHVS, CDR2 FQNEAQ. The CDR3 has 19 amino acids. Notes on the study in general: A list of roughly 160 TCR beta chains associated with cytomegalovirus was given. Subsequent analysis found a tendency for first-cohort TCR clusters to co-occur within the 120 or so validation repertoires. In vitro experiments confirmed that three CMV-associated chains were specific for CMV antigens.

Clones were read by immunoSEQ multiplex PCR, and TCRdb kept only the in-frame ones, dropping some. The sample lists about 120,000 clones, approximately 81% occurring once. Points on this clone: The antigen remains unidentified.

The specimen sequenced was PBMCs. This chain uses TRBV7-8 with TRBJ2-3; 9 nucleotides line up with TRBD2. The source of this sequence is a young woman in good health and CMV-seronegative. The CDR3 DNA sequence: TGTGCCAGCAGCTTAGCGCTAGGCGGGGGGGCCGGGTTGGCAGATACGCAGTATTTT. Translated: CASSLALGGGAGLADTQYF.